The sample holds a few counts of the clone carrying this T cell receptor (beta chain). The antigen is undetermined. One heparinised draw, averaging around 0.12 L, was taken per donor. The sample originates from a study of beta chain features in type 1 diabetes. At the level of the study: Patient and healthy donor groups were alike in age, gender and cell yields. Over all samples combined, over 85,000,000 sorted cells were examined. Overall study results and limits: For Type 1 diabetes patients, all four CD4+ subsets carried TCRB CDR3s that were moderately but significantly shorter.

Since all of the isolated RNA was reverse transcribed, expressed TCRB transcripts were what got sequenced. The protocol was immunoSEQ multiplex PCR, while the TCRdb copy is restricted to in-frame clones and leaves out a portion. Of fewer than 300,000 clones detected, 20% appear once; the ten largest clones hold around 0.03%. CDR3 length: 14 residues. Germline CDR1 SNHLY, CDR2 FYNNEI. The trim removed 5 bases at V and 8 bases at J, leaving 6 bases unmatched. The sample comprised naive CD4+ T cells from blood. This chain links TRBV2 with TRBJ2-1, with 10 bases fitting TRBD1. The TCR sequence derives from a woman in her thirties or forties with type 1 diabetes. CDR3 sequence reads: CASSSGTGVHEQFF. The CDR3 DNA is TGTGCCAGCAGTTCCGGGACAGGGGTTCATGAGCAGTTCTTC.